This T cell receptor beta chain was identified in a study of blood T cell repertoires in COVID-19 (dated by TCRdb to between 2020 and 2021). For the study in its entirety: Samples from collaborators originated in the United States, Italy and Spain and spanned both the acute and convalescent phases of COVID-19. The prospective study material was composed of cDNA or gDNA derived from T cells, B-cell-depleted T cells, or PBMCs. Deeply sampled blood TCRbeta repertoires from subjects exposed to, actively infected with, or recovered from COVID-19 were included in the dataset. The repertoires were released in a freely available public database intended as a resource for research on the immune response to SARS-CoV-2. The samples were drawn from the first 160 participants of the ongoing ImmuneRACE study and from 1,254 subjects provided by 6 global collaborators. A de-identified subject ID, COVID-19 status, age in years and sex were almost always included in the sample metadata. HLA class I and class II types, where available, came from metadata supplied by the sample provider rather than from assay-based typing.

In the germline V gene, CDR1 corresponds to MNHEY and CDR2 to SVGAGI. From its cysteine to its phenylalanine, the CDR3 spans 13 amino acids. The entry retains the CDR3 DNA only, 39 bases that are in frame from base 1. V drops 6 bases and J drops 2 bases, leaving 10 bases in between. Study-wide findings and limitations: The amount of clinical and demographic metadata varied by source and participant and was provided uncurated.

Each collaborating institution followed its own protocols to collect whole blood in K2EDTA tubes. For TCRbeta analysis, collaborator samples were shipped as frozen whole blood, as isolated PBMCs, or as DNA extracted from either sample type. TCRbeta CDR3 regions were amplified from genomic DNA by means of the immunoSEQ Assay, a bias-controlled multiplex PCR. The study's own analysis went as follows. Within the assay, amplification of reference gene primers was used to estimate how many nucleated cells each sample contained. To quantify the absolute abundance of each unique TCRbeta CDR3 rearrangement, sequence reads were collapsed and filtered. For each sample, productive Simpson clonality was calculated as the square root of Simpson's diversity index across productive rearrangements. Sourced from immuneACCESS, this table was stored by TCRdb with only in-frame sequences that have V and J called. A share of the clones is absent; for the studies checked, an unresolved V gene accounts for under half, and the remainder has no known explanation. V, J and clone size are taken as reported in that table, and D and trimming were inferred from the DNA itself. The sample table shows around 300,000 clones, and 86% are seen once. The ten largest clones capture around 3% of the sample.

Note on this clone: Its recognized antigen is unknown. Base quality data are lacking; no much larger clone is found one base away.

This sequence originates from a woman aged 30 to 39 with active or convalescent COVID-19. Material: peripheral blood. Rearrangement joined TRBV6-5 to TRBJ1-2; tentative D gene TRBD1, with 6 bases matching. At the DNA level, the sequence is TGTGCCAGCAGACCGGGACAAAACTATGGCTACACCTTC. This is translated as CASRPGQNYGYTF.